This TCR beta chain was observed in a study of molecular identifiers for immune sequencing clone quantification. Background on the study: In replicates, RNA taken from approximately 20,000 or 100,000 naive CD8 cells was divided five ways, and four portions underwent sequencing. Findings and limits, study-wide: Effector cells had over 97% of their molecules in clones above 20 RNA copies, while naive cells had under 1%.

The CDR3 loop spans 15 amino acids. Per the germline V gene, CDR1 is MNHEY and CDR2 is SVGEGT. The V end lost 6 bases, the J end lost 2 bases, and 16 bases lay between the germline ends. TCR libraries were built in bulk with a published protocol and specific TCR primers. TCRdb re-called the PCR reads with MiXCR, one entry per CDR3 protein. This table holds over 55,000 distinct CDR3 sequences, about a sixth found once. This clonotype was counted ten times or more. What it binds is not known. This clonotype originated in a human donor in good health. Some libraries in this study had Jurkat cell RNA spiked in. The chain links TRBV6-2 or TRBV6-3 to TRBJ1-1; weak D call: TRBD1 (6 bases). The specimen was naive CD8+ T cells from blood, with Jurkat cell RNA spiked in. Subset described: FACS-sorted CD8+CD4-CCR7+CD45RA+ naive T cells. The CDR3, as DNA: TGTGCCAGCAGCCAGCTACAGGGTCTCAACACTGAAGCTTTCTTT. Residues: CASSQLQGLNTEAFF.